The clone carrying this T cell receptor (beta chain) is labeled medium-sized based on frequency. The target antigen is unknown. All participants were free of acute infectious disease and in good physical condition. CDR1 is GTSNPN and CDR2 is SVGIG in the germline V gene (reference sequence). The CDR3 length is 12 residues. CSF cells were profiled by 10X single-cell V(D)J and 5' expression. TCRdb re-analyzed the 10x single-cell sequencing reads; it lists each CDR3 protein once, without DNA. This repertoire comprises roughly 1,400 distinct CDR3 sequences; its ten largest clones make up 6.2%. This entry belongs to a study of CD8 T cells in cerebrospinal fluid in Alzheimer's disease. Study results and limitations: Patients with mild cognitive impairment or Alzheimer's disease had a larger top CSF clone percentage than controls. No causal link between EBV and Alzheimer's follows from EBV-specific cerebrospinal fluid TCRs, authors warned.

This chain uses TRBV30 with TRBJ1-1; the TRBD1 assignment by TCRdb is unverifiable without DNA. The sample taken for sequencing was cerebrospinal fluid. The TCR was taken from a human donor in good health. This CDR3 reads CAWGGGFAEAFF.